Below are 28 T cell receptor beta chains sequenced from a single sample in a study of shared clonotypes between healthy human individuals (dated by TCRdb to 2018 to 2021). The library was generated by the immunoSEQ multiplex PCR assay. TCRdb holds this immuneACCESS table with in-frame rearrangements only. Some clones are missing; in checked studies, unresolved V genes explain under half, and the rest has no known cause. The sample table records around 1,100,000 clones; roughly 80% of these occur just once. Together, the top ten hold roughly 0.82% of the sample. The sequenced sample was memory CD4+ T cells from PBMCs. The sample's cell subset or site label, decoded: CD45RA-negative fraction. All receptors derive from a man aged 18 to 35 in good health. Some clones in this sample may be carry-over from other donors' samples.

The chain joins TRBV2 to TRBJ1-3, with D uncertain. Germline values: CDR1 SNHLY, CDR2 FYNNEI. The germline V and J ends were trimmed by 8 bases and 0 bases, with 14 bases remaining between them. The CDR3 contains 15 residues. CDR3 loop: CASSPAGNSGNTIYF. The CDR3 coding sequence is TGTGCCAGCTCTCCGGCGGGAAACTCTGGAAACACCATATATTTT.

The rearrangement links TRBV11-2 to TRBJ1-6, with 8 nucleotides matching TRBD1. Germline loops: CDR1 SGHAT, CDR2 FQNNGV. The CDR3 totals 16 residues. The trim removed 7 bases at V and 1 base at J, leaving 6 bases unmatched. CDR3 in amino acids: CASTNRGVSYNSPLHF. In DNA, the CDR3 is TGTGCCAGCACCAACAGGGGGGTTTCCTATAATTCACCCCTCCACTTT.

This clone came up once. The gene calls are TRBV5-5 and TRBJ2-7; 9 nucleotides agree with TRBD1. Trimming at V came to 4 bases and at J to 4 bases, leaving 9 bases not matched to a gene. The CDR3 totals 15 residues. CDR1 and CDR2 (germline): SGHKS, YYEKEE (reference sequence). The CDR3 DNA sequence: TGTGCCAGCAGCCCCAGCCGGGACAGGGTTTACGAGCAGTACTTC. This sequence encodes CASSPSRDRVYEQYF.

The genes are TRBV14 and TRBJ2-1, with a tentative D call TRBD1 (6 bases). Germline CDR1 reads SGHDN; CDR2 reads FVKESK. Trimming shortened V by 6 bases and J by 8 bases, and 26 bases separated the two germline ends. This CDR3 region has 17 residues. The CDR3 DNA sequence: TGTGCCAGCAGTCGACCCGGGACACCAAGAAGAGGAGATGAGCAGTTCTTC. It codes for CASSRPGTPRRGDEQFF. The full variable domain, completed using reference TRBV14 and TRBJ2-1, is EAGVTQFPSHSVIEKGQTVTLRCDPISGHDNLYWYRRVMGKEIKFLLHFVKESKQDESGMPNNRFLAERTGGTYSTLKVQPAELEDSGVYFCASSRPGTPRRGDEQFFGPGTRLTVL.

The V call is TRBV7-8, the J call TRBJ1-2; TRBD1 matches 9 bases. Trimming removed 4 bases from V and 4 bases from J; junction bases left unmatched: 7. The CDR3 covers 15 residues. In germline, CDR1 is SGHVS, CDR2 FQNEAQ. CDR3: CASSSRTGDLYGYTF. The CDR3 DNA sequence: TGTGCCAGCAGCTCCCGGACAGGGGACCTCTATGGCTACACCTTC.

CDR3 in amino acids: CASSEYIGNYEQYF. The CDR3, as DNA: TGTGCCAGCAGTGAATATATTGGCAACTACGAGCAGTACTTC. The gene calls are TRBV2 and TRBJ2-7; D uncertain. This CDR3 has 14 residues. Looked up from germline, CDR1 is SNHLY and CDR2 is FYNNEI. V was shortened by 2 bases and J by 3 bases, with 11 bases between the two germline ends.

This clone has a count of ten or more. The chain employs TRBV11-3 and TRBJ2-1; 12 bases fit TRBD1. The CDR3 loop spans 15 amino acids. Germline-derived CDR1 and CDR2 are SGHNT and YENEEA. Trimming cost V 5 bases and J 4 bases; bases outside gene matches: 3. The CDR3 loop reads CASSQGQGAYNEQFF. The CDR3, as DNA: TGTGCCAGCAGCCAGGGACAGGGGGCATACAATGAGCAGTTCTTC.

CDR3 coding DNA: TGTGCCAGTAGTGGCCGGGCAGGCTCCTACGAGCAGTACTTC. It specifies CASSGRAGSYEQYF. The rearrangement links TRBV19 to TRBJ2-7; D is unclear. The germline V and J ends were trimmed by 5 bases and 0 bases, with 11 bases remaining between them. CDR1 and CDR2 (germline): LNHDA, SQIVND (reference sequence). The CDR3 is made up of 14 amino acids.

The chain employs TRBV5-1 and TRBJ2-3, with D unresolved. There are 11 residues in the CDR3. In germline, CDR1 is SGHRS, CDR2 YFSETQ. Trimming cost V 2 bases and J 4 bases, with 2 bases left between them. DNA for the CDR3: TGCGCCAGCAGCTTCGCAGATACGCAGTATTTT. Translating it yields CASSFADTQYF.

V gene TRBV6-1 combines with J gene TRBJ1-4; D unclear. Trimming shortened V by 5 bases and J by 0 bases, and 7 bases separated the two germline ends. CDR3 length equals 14 residues. CDR1 is MNHNS, CDR2 SASEGT, per germline. CDR3 bases: TGTGCCAGCAGTAGCGGGCCAACTAATGAAAAACTGTTTTTT. The encoded protein is CASSSGPTNEKLFF.

This clone was seen a handful of times. V gene TRBV6-1 combines with J gene TRBJ2-1, with 7 bases that match TRBD2. Germline-derived CDR1 and CDR2 are MNHNS and SASEGT. Unmatched junction bases numbered 12, after V lost 3 bases and J lost 7 bases. CDR3 length: 16 amino acids. CDR3 coding DNA: TGTGCCAGCAGTGATTGGGGAGCGGGAAATAAAAATGAGCAGTTCTTC. This codes for CASSDWGAGNKNEQFF.

The rearrangement uses TRBV27 and TRBJ1-1; D may be TRBD1 (6 bases). This CDR3 is 13 amino acids long. Trimming removed 6 bases from V and 7 bases from J, with 15 bases in between. Germline V CDR1 and CDR2: MNHEY, SMNVEV (reference sequence). CDR3 loop: CASRPWGRDEAFF. CDR3 in DNA: TGTGCCAGCAGGCCTTGGGGGCGGGATGAAGCTTTCTTT.

V gene TRBV19 combines with J gene TRBJ1-2; D gene ambiguous. Germline CDR1 LNHDA, CDR2 SQIVND (reference sequence). This CDR3 spans 13 amino acids. The germline V and J ends were trimmed by 2 bases and 9 bases, with 13 bases remaining between them. CDR3 DNA: TGTGCCAGTAGTATATGGGGTAGTATCAGCTACACCTTC. It is translated as CASSIWGSISYTF.

The chain links TRBV2 to TRBJ2-7; 10 nucleotides agree with TRBD2. V lost 4 bases and J lost 6; bases outside the gene matches: 9. This CDR3 comprises 15 residues. Looked up from germline, CDR1 is SNHLY and CDR2 is FYNNEI. The CDR3 DNA is TGTGCCAGCAGTGGGGTGCTAGCGGGAGCTGGCGAGCAGTACTTC. This encodes CASSGVLAGAGEQYF. Full variable domain (rest looked up from reference TRBV2 and TRBJ2-7): EPEVTQTPSHQVTQMGQEVILRCVPISNHLYFYWYRQILGQKVEFLVSFYNNEISEKSEIFDDQFSVERPDGSNFTLKIRSTKLEDSAMYFCASSGVLAGAGEQYFGPGTRLTVT.

The sample holds one count of this clone. The chain couples TRBV19 to TRBJ1-5, with 7 bases fitting TRBD1. The CDR3 is made up of 16 amino acids. From germline, CDR1 is LNHDA and CDR2 SQIVND (reference sequence). V lost 8 bases to trimming and J lost 3 bases; unmatched junction nucleotides: 13. Written as DNA, the CDR3 is TGTGCCAGTTCTCCGAGACAGGGCAACATCAATCAGCCCCAGCATTTT. The encoded protein is CASSPRQGNINQPQHF.

The V call is TRBV18, the J call TRBJ1-5; unclear D gene. The CDR3 extends over 13 amino acids. The ends were cut back, 5 bases at V and 0 bases at J, with 5 bases in the middle. CDR1 and CDR2 from the germline V gene are KGHSH and LQKENI. CDR3 amino acids: CASSTNSNQPQHF. The CDR3 nucleotides are TGTGCCAGCTCAACTAATAGCAATCAGCCCCAGCATTTT.

CDR3 nucleotide sequence: TGTGCCAGCAGTGGGGACAGGGGGCTCGGGGAGCTGTTTTTT. It yields the protein CASSGDRGLGELFF. The chain uses TRBV6-1 and TRBJ2-2, with 12 bases fitting TRBD1. Germline lookup yields CDR1 MNHNS and CDR2 SASEGT. The CDR3 has 14 residues. The ends lost 4 bases at V and 7 bases at J; junction bases unmatched: 1.

The V gene is TRBV11-1, the J gene TRBJ1-1; possible D gene TRBD1, 5 bases. The CDR3 is made up of 14 amino acids. Germline CDR1 is SGHAT and CDR2 is FQDESV (reference sequence). V was trimmed by 5 bases and J by 11 bases, leaving 21 bases between them. For the CDR3, the DNA is TGTGCCAGCAGCCCGAAGAGGCAGGGTGTGGAGGCTTTCTTT. This gives the protein CASSPKRQGVEAFF. Variable domain in full (rest from reference TRBV11-1 and TRBJ1-1): EAEVAQSPRYKITEKSQAVAFWCDPISGHATLYWYRQILGQGPELLVQFQDESVVDDSQLPKDRFSAERLKGVDSTLKIQPAELGDSAMYLCASSPKRQGVEAFFGQGTRLTVV.

The V and J genes are TRBV5-1 and TRBJ2-1; D gene unclear. Germline V gene lookup returns CDR1 SGHRS and CDR2 YFSETQ. With 4 bases removed from V and 7 bases from J, the gap between germline ends came to 18 bases. The CDR3 spans 15 residues. The CDR3 region has the DNA TGCGCCAGCAGCCTGGTGACGGCTTCCTCAAATGAGCAGTTCTTC. Its translation: CASSLVTASSNEQFF. The whole variable domain, filled in from reference TRBV5-1 and TRBJ2-1, reads KAGVTQTPRYLIKTRGQQVTLSCSPISGHRSVSWYQQTPGQGLQFLFEYFSETQRNKGNFPGRFSGRQFSNSRSEMNVSTLELGDSALYLCASSLVTASSNEQFFGPGTRLTVL.

This clone was recorded only once. The rearrangement links TRBV6-1 to TRBJ2-1; 14 bases are shared with TRBD2. V shed 4 bases and J 7 bases; nucleotides not matched to a gene: 6. The CDR3 covers 16 residues. Germline values: CDR1 MNHNS, CDR2 SASEGT. Here the CDR3 reads CASSVRLAGGPNEQFF. DNA for the CDR3: TGTGCCAGCAGTGTTAGACTAGCGGGAGGGCCGAATGAGCAGTTCTTC.

The chain recombines TRBV6-1 with TRBJ2-5, with 7 bases matching TRBD1. CDR3 length equals 13 residues. The junction had 3 bases not matched to a gene; V was cut back by 5 bases and J by 3 bases. Germline CDR1 MNHNS, CDR2 SASEGT. The CDR3 region is CASSFTGEETQYF. Written as DNA, the CDR3 is TGTGCCAGCAGTTTCACAGGGGAAGAGACCCAGTACTTC.

This clone was observed a handful of times. The rearrangement uses TRBV30 and TRBJ2-5; D not certain. This CDR3 has 14 amino acids. The V gene lost 0 bases and the J gene lost 1 base, with 9 bases spanning the gap. Looked up from germline, CDR1 is GTSNPN and CDR2 is SVGIG (reference sequence). The CDR3 reads CAWSVRVGQETQYF. The CDR3 DNA reads as TGTGCCTGGAGTGTACGAGTCGGCCAAGAGACCCAGTACTTC.

The chain recombines TRBV28 with TRBJ2-7, with D perhaps TRBD2 (5 bases). CDR3 length: 13 residues. The germline CDR1 and CDR2 sequences are MDHEN and SYDVKM. The germline V and J ends were trimmed by 7 bases and 0 bases, with 10 bases remaining between them. DNA for the CDR3: TGTGCCAGCAATCCCGGGAACTCCTACGAGCAGTACTTC. Translating gives CASNPGNSYEQYF. Drawing the rest from reference TRBV28 and TRBJ2-7, the complete variable domain is DVKVTQSSRYLVKRTGEKVFLECVQDMDHENMFWYRQDPGLGLRLIYFSYDVKMKEKGDIPEGYSVSREKKERFSLILESASTNQTSMYLCASNPGNSYEQYFGPGTRLTVT.

The V gene is TRBV7-9, the J gene TRBJ1-3; 7 positions agree with TRBD1. The CDR3 sequence is 16 residues long. The J segment lost 0 bases and the V segment lost 4 bases, leaving 6 bases of the junction unmatched. Germline V CDR1 and CDR2: SEHNR, FQNEAQ (reference sequence). CDR3 region: CASSSRGTDSGNTIYF. In nucleotides, the CDR3 is TGTGCCAGCAGCTCAAGGGGGACAGACTCTGGAAACACCATATATTTT.

The J gene is TRBJ2-1, the V gene TRBV4-1, with D possibly being TRBD1 or TRBD2 (6 bases each). The CDR3 consists of 13 residues. V lost 3 bases and J lost 15, with 18 bases in between. Per germline, CDR1 MGHRA and CDR2 YSYEKL. For the CDR3, the DNA is TGCGCCAGCAGCCAGCTTGGGGGGACAACGCGGTTCTTC. It codes for CASSQLGGTTRFF.

This clone appeared a single time. The chain combines TRBV4-1 with TRBJ2-1; the match to TRBD2 covers 8 bases. The length of the CDR3 is 15 residues. Germline CDR1 is MGHRA and CDR2 is YSYEKL. After removal of 4 bases from V and 7 bases from J, the junction contained 9 bases not matched to a gene. CDR3 sequence (DNA): TGCGCCAGCAGCCCGGCCGGCGGGAGGTCAAATGAGCAGTTCTTC. It encodes CASSPAGGRSNEQFF.

The gene calls are TRBV7-2 and TRBJ1-2; 8 positions match TRBD1. CDR3 length: 14 residues. Germline V gives CDR1 SGHTA, CDR2 FQGNSA. With 5 bases clipped from V and 3 bases from J, the junction kept 5 bases outside the gene matches. CDR3 protein: CASSPDRGYYGYTF. In nucleotides, the CDR3 is TGTGCCAGCAGCCCAGACAGGGGCTACTATGGCTACACCTTC. Based on the CDR3 plus reference TRBV7-2 and TRBJ1-2, the full variable domain is GAGVSQSPSNKVTEKGKDVELRCDPISGHTALYWYRQSLGQGLEFLIYFQGNSAPDKSGLPSDRFSAERTGGSVSTLTIQRTQQEDSAVYLCASSPDRGYYGYTFGSGTRLTVV.

This clone occurred once. V and J are TRBV29-1 and TRBJ1-4; possible D gene TRBD1, 6 bases. Germline V CDR1 and CDR2: SQVTM, ANQGSEA. V was cut by 7 bases and J by 8 bases, with 26 bases left in between. There are 16 residues in the CDR3. The CDR3 loop is CSAVESWGHGSEKLFF. CDR3 in DNA: TGCAGCGCTGTCGAGAGTTGGGGACACGGTTCAGAAAAACTGTTTTTT.